The present entry profiles one T cell receptor (beta chain) with its context. Its antigen remains unidentified. Trimming took 4 bases from V and 2 from J, leaving 13 bases between them. Looked up from germline, CDR1 is MNHNS and CDR2 is SASEGT. This CDR3 is 15 amino acids long. This entry comes from a study of CD8 T cells in ankylosing spondylitis. The TCR beta libraries were generated through quantitative 5'-RACE incorporating molecular barcodes. TCRdb re-called the 5' RACE reads through MiXCR, storing one row per CDR3 protein. The table records some 240,000 distinct CDR3 sequences, 18% of them present only once. General observations from the study: A subset of motif variants has previously been described in the synovial fluid and blood of reactive arthritis. Clones tied to disease were said to be significantly enriched in matched ankylosing spondylitis synovial fluid.

Input material: blood, either unsorted or a sorted T cell fraction (not recorded which). This chain links TRBV6-1 with TRBJ2-3; weak D call: TRBD2 (6 bases). The sequence was obtained from a male donor with ankylosing spondylitis or in good health (not recorded which). CDR3 amino acids: CASSAGEVTTDTQYF. The DNA for the CDR3 is TGTGCCAGCAGTGCCGGGGAGGTGACCACAGATACGCAGTATTTT.